The 28 T cell receptor beta chains presented below share a single source sample, sequenced in a study of kidney transplant recipient with SARS-CoV-2 infection. TCRdb reprocessed the reads with MiXCR, giving one entry per CDR3 protein. The sample has fewer than 250,000 distinct CDR3 sequences, around 30% seen once. This material consisted of a blood sample, taken at baseline and between days 110 and 120 from a kidney transplant recipient. Receptors were obtained from a male patient aged 25-45 years who had COVID-19 and was a kidney transplant recipient. The graft donor may account for some of the T cells.

The sample holds many counts of this clonotype. The chain employs TRBV11-2 and TRBJ1-6; 10 nucleotides agree with TRBD1. V was clipped by 5 bases and J by 6 bases; unmatched bases: 4. The CDR3 is 15 amino acids. Germline CDR1 reads SGHAT; CDR2 reads FQNNGV. The CDR3: CASSLGTGVNSPLHF. Here the CDR3 DNA reads TGTGCCAGCAGCCTAGGGACAGGGGTTAATTCACCCCTCCACTTT.

The chain couples TRBV3-1 to TRBJ2-3; possibly TRBD2 for D (6 bases). Trimming took off 4 bases at V and 2 bases at J, with 19 bases between the two ends. Germline loops: CDR1 LGHDT, CDR2 YNNKEL (reference sequence). The CDR3 is made up of 17 amino acids. CDR3 nucleotide sequence: TGTGCCAGCAGCCGAAGGGTACTAACGGGAGCCACAGATACGCAGTATTTT. It translates to CASSRRVLTGATDTQYF.

A word on this clonotype: A much larger clone differs from this one at a single base, so this may be a read error. The J gene is TRBJ1-2, the V gene TRBV2; D remains unclear. CDR3 length: 13 residues. Per the germline V gene, CDR1 is SNHLY and CDR2 is FYNNEI. The V gene lost 7 bases and the J gene lost 8 bases, with 17 bases spanning the gap. In DNA form, the CDR3 reads TGTGCCAGCATCCGAGGCCCCAACCCCGGCTACACCTTC. This translates into CASIRGPNPGYTF.

Concerning this clonotype: It may be a read error: a sequence one base away is much more abundant. J is TRBJ1-2 and V is TRBV14; perhaps TRBD1 as D (5 bases). Trimming removed 1 base from V and 6 bases from J, with 15 bases in between. This CDR3 comprises 15 residues. Germline lookup yields CDR1 SGHDN and CDR2 FVKESK. The CDR3 region is CASSQAGGRGHGYTF. The CDR3 bases are TGTGCCAGCAGCCAAGCGGGAGGGAGGGGCCATGGCTACACCTTC.

The chain is built from TRBV7-9 and TRBJ1-4, with D hard to call. The CDR3 spans 15 residues. Germline CDR1 is SEHNR and CDR2 is FQNEAQ (reference sequence). The ends were cut back, 8 bases at V and 4 bases at J, with 17 bases in the middle. The CDR3 DNA sequence: TGTGCCAGCGGTCCAGAAGACGGAAATAATGAAAAACTGTTTTTT. It codes for CASGPEDGNNEKLFF.

This clonotype was counted at least ten times. The rearrangement joins TRBV7-6 to TRBJ2-7; D unclear. V was cut by 0 bases and J by 2 bases, with 5 bases left in between. CDR1 and CDR2 (germline): SGHVS, FNYEAQ. The CDR3 spans 13 residues. CDR3 region: CASSLAAAYEQYF. CDR3 DNA: TGTGCCAGCAGCTTAGCGGCGGCCTACGAGCAGTACTTC.

This clonotype has ten or more counts. This chain connects TRBV12-5 to TRBJ1-5, with 10 bases lining up with TRBD1. This CDR3 has 14 amino acids. V lost 7 bases and J lost 6; bases outside the gene matches: 6. The germline V gene has CDR1 LGHNT and CDR2 FRNRAP. CDR3 bases: TGTGCTAGTGACATGACAGGGGGCGTTCAGCCCCAGCATTTT. It translates to CASDMTGGVQPQHF.

This clonotype was detected ten times or more. The chain links TRBV7-9 to TRBJ1-2; 8 positions match TRBD1. Germline trimming cut 5 bases from V and 3 bases from J; bases unmatched to any gene: 5. CDR1 is SEHNR and CDR2 is FQNEAQ in the germline V gene (reference sequence). This CDR3 spans 14 amino acids. The CDR3 protein is CASSAGGVDYGYTF. In DNA, the CDR3 is TGTGCCAGCAGCGCAGGGGGCGTGGACTATGGCTACACCTTC. The full variable domain, with the rest looked up from reference TRBV7-9 and TRBJ1-2, is DTGVSQNPRHKITKRGQNVTFRCDPISEHNRLYWYRQTLGQGPEFLTYFQNEAQLEKSRLLSDRFSAERPKGSFSTLEIQRTEQGDSAMYLCASSAGGVDYGYTFGSGTRLTVV.

About this clonotype itself: A much larger clonotype is one base distant, so this may be a read error. The gene calls are TRBV20-1 and TRBJ1-2, with D uncertain. This CDR3 comprises 16 residues. Germline V gene lookup returns CDR1 DFQATT and CDR2 SNEGSKA (reference sequence). V was shortened by 5 bases and J by 4 bases, with 23 bases between the two germline ends. As DNA, the CDR3 is TGCAGTGCTGTTGGTGCGCTGTTTCGAAAGACCTATGGCTACACCTTC. Its translation is CSAVGALFRKTYGYTF.

Concerning this clonotype: No conserved phenylalanine or tryptophan ends this CDR3, so it is likely a read error. The chain couples TRBV7-2 to TRBJ2-5, with a tentative D call TRBD2 (5 bases). The CDR3 covers 12 residues. The V gene's germline CDR1 is SGHTA and CDR2 FQGNSA. V was clipped by 9 bases and J by 5 bases, with 13 bases between them. In DNA form, the CDR3 reads TGTGCCAGTGCCCGGGGTAAGGAGACCCAGTACTCC. Its protein is CASARGKETQYS.

This clonotype was picked up many times. V is TRBV2 and J is TRBJ2-2; D is possibly TRBD1 (5 bases). In germline, CDR1 is SNHLY, CDR2 FYNNEI. The CDR3 is 13 amino acids. Trimming removed 4 bases at V and 3 bases at J, with 6 bases between. The CDR3 nucleotides are TGTGCCAGCAGTGCAGGGTACACCGGGGAGCTGTTTTTT. This sequence encodes CASSAGYTGELFF.

V gene TRBV5-6 combines with J gene TRBJ1-2; 9 bases are a match to TRBD1. J lost 4 bases, V lost 4 bases, and 8 bases had no gene match. The germline CDR1 and CDR2 sequences are SGHDT and YYEEEE. This CDR3 spans 15 amino acids. The CDR3 DNA follows: TGTGCCAGCAGCGCAGGTGGGACAGGGACCTATGGCTACACCTTC. Protein product: CASSAGGTGTYGYTF.

Comments on this clonotype: This may be a read error: a much more frequent sequence differs by one nucleotide. This chain joins TRBV12-3 or TRBV12-4 and TRBJ2-2; 8 nucleotides align to TRBD2. The CDR3 spans 15 residues. The CDR3 DNA is TGTGCCAGCATCCAGCGGGGGCTGAACACCGGGGGGCTGTTTTTT. This translates into CASIQRGLNTGGLFF.

This clonotype occurred many times. The rearrangement links TRBV18 to TRBJ1-2, with no clear D. The CDR3 runs to 14 residues. CDR1 is KGHSH and CDR2 is LQKENI in the germline V gene. The ends were cut back, 2 bases at V and 8 bases at J, with 15 bases in the middle. Written as DNA, the CDR3 is TGTGCCAGCTCACCAGGAGGGAATTTAGGGGGCTACACCTTC. Translated: CASSPGGNLGGYTF.

On this clonotype itself: A read error is possible here, since a much larger clone lies one base away. This chain connects TRBV7-2 to TRBJ2-2; possible D gene TRBD2, 5 bases. This CDR3 is built from 14 residues. The V gene lost 5 bases and the J gene lost 8 bases, with 15 bases spanning the gap. Germline CDR1 SGHTA, CDR2 FQGNSA. The CDR3: CASSEPSWSGELFF. In nucleotides, the CDR3 is TGTGCCAGCAGCGAGCCTAGCTGGAGTGGGGAGCTGTTTTTT.

For this clonotype: It may be a read error: a sequence one base away is much more abundant. This sequence joins TRBV5-8 and TRBJ1-2; 8 bases line up with TRBD1. The germline CDR1 and CDR2 sequences are SGHTS and YDEGEE. This CDR3 is 14 amino acids long. CDR3 loop: CASSPRTGSDGHTF. CDR3 in DNA: TGTGCCAGCAGTCCGAGGACAGGGTCGGATGGCCACACCTTC.

This clonotype has at least ten counts. J is TRBJ2-7 and V is TRBV11-1, with 9 positions matching TRBD2. With V trimmed by 4 bases and J by 7 bases, 8 bases remained unmatched. Per the germline V gene, CDR1 is SGHAT and CDR2 is FQDESV (reference sequence). The CDR3 has 14 amino acids. The CDR3 sequence is CASSSGPRGGEQYF. The CDR3 bases are TGTGCCAGCAGCTCGGGACCGCGGGGGGGTGAGCAGTACTTC.

This clonotype was detected ten times or more. The V and J genes are TRBV6-1 and TRBJ1-3, with D perhaps TRBD1 (6 bases). CDR1 and CDR2 (germline): MNHNS, SASEGT. V lost 3 bases to trimming and J lost 0 bases, with 12 bases between them. The CDR3 extends over 16 amino acids. This CDR3 reads CASSDPGDNSGNTIYF. CDR3 DNA sequence: TGTGCCAGCAGTGACCCGGGGGACAACTCTGGAAACACCATATATTTT.

With regard to this clonotype: A read error is possible here, since a much larger clone lies one base away. The rearrangement links TRBV30 to TRBJ2-3; TRBD2 matches 7 bases. In germline, CDR1 is GTSNPN, CDR2 SVGIG (reference sequence). The CDR3 length is 16 residues. The CDR3 spells CTWSGGIAGRGDTQYF. The CDR3 bases are TGTACCTGGAGTGGGGGAATAGCGGGTAGGGGAGATACGCAGTATTTT.

This clonotype was detected many times. The gene calls are TRBV19 and TRBJ1-1; 8 bases fit TRBD1. This CDR3 comprises 15 residues. J was trimmed by 6 bases and V by 10 bases; bases with no gene match: 16. Germline-derived CDR1 and CDR2 are LNHDA and SQIVND (reference sequence). CDR3 DNA sequence: TGTGCCACCGAACCCGGTGGCAGGGGGCGTCCTGAAGCTTTCTTT. It codes for CATEPGGRGRPEAFF.

This clonotype was picked up many times. This sequence joins TRBV28 and TRBJ1-2; D gene uncertain. Germline V gives CDR1 MDHEN, CDR2 SYDVKM. This CDR3 has 12 residues. Trimming left V 4 bases short and J 5 bases short, with 8 bases between. CDR3 in DNA: TGTGCCAGCAGTTGGACGGATTATGGCTACACCTTC. This gives the protein CASSWTDYGYTF.

On this clonotype: A read error may be the cause here, since a much bigger clone is one base away. The V gene is TRBV30, the J gene TRBJ2-7; no definite D call. V dropped 4 bases and J dropped 5 bases, with 15 bases sitting between them. Looked up from germline, CDR1 is GTSNPN and CDR2 is SVGIG (reference sequence). This CDR3 region has 13 residues. CDR3 in DNA: TGTGCCTGGAAGAGAGACGCCACCCACGAGCAGTACTTC. As protein: CAWKRDATHEQYF.

As concerns this clonotype: A much larger clone differs from this one at a single base, so this may be a read error. The conserved phenylalanine or tryptophan normally closing the CDR3 is absent here, so this likely arose from a read error. The DNA is left out, because the CDR3 cannot be placed on it with certainty; the CDR3 is given as TCRdb lists it. V and J are TRBV3-2 and TRBJ2-5. TRBV3-2 is annotated as a pseudogene. The CDR3 totals 14 residues, both ends included. CDR3 loop: CASSQDVGSETQYS.

With respect to this clonotype: A much larger clonotype is one base distant, so this may be a read error. V usage is TRBV2 and J usage is TRBJ1-1, with D unresolved. Germline V gene lookup returns CDR1 SNHLY and CDR2 FYNNEI. The CDR3 length is 12 residues. CDR3 sequence: CVSSVQAPEAFF. CDR3 sequence (DNA): TGTGTCAGCAGTGTCCAAGCACCTGAAGCTTTCTTT.

Ten or more counts support this clonotype. The chain couples TRBV30 to TRBJ1-2, with D unresolved. This CDR3 comprises 13 residues. Germline CDR1 GTSNPN, CDR2 SVGIG (reference sequence). V gave up 0 bases and J gave up 1 base, with 6 bases separating them. The CDR3 here is CAWSVHFNYGYTF. The CDR3 region has the DNA TGTGCCTGGAGTGTACACTTTAACTATGGCTACACCTTC.

On this clonotype itself: Just one base apart from a much larger clone, this may be a read error. This rearrangement joins TRBV6-2 or TRBV6-3 to TRBJ1-2; D ambiguous. V dropped 5 bases and J dropped 4 bases, with 23 bases sitting between them. There are 17 residues in the CDR3. The V gene's germline CDR1 is MNHEY and CDR2 SVGEGT. This CDR3 reads CASSLESCIGKAYGYTF. In nucleotides, the CDR3 is TGTGCCAGCAGTCTGGAAAGCTGCATCGGAAAGGCCTATGGCTACACCTTC.

This clonotype has at least ten counts. The CDR3 nucleotides read TGTGCCAGCAGCTTGGCAGGGCAGTACACCGGGGAGCTGTTTTTT. Translation gives CASSLAGQYTGELFF. This chain connects TRBV5-5 to TRBJ2-2, with D possibly TRBD1 on 5 matching bases. The V and J ends lost 0 bases and 3 bases respectively, with 9 bases between them. Germline values: CDR1 SGHKS, CDR2 YYEKEE (reference sequence). There are 15 residues in the CDR3. Combining the CDR3 with reference TRBV5-5 and TRBJ2-2 gives the whole variable domain DAGVTQSPTHLIKTRGQQVTLRCSPISGHKSVSWYQQVLGQGPQFIFQYYEKEERGRGNFPDRFSARQFPNYSSELNVNALLLGDSALYLCASSLAGQYTGELFFGEGSRLTVL.

The table lists this clonotype with many counts. The gene calls are TRBV24-1 and TRBJ1-1; 8 nucleotides agree with TRBD1. The V segment lost 7 bases and the J segment 3 bases; nucleotides outside the gene matches: 9. Germline-derived CDR1 and CDR2 are KGHDR and SFDVKD. The CDR3 extends over 15 amino acids. CDR3 residues: CATRTAGTGHTEAFF. The CDR3 DNA follows: TGTGCCACCAGGACCGCCGGGACAGGACACACTGAAGCTTTCTTT.